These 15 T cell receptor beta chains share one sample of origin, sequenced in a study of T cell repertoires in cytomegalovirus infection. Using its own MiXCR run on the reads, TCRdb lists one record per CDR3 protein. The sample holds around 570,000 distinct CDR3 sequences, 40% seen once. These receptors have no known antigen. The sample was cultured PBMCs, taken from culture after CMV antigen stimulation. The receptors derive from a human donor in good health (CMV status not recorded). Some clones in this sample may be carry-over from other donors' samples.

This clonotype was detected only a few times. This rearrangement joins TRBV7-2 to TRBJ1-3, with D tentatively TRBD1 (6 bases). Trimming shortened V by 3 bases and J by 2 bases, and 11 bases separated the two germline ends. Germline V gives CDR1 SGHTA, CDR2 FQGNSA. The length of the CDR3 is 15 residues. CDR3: CASSFTGTPGNTIYF. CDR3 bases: TGTGCCAGCAGCTTTACAGGGACCCCTGGAAACACCATATATTTT.

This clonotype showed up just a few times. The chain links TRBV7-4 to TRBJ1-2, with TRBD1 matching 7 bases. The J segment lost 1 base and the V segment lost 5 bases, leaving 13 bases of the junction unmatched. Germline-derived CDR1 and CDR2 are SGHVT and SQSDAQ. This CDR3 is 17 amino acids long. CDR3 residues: CASSRQGWFEVNYGYTF. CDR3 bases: TGTGCCAGCAGCCGACAGGGCTGGTTTGAGGTTAACTATGGCTACACCTTC.

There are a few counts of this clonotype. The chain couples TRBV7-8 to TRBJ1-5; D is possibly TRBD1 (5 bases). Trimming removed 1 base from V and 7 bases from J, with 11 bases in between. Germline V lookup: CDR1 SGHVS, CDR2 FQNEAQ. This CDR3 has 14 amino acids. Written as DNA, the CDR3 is TGTGCCAGCAGCTTAGGAGGGGAAGTACAGCCCCAGCATTTT. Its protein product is CASSLGGEVQPQHF. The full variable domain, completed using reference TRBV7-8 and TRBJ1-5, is GAGVSQSPRYKVAKRGQDVALRCDPISGHVSLFWYQQALGQGPEFLTYFQNEAQLDKSGLPSDRFFAERPEGSVSTLKIQRTQQEDSAVYLCASSLGGEVQPQHFGDGTRLSIL.

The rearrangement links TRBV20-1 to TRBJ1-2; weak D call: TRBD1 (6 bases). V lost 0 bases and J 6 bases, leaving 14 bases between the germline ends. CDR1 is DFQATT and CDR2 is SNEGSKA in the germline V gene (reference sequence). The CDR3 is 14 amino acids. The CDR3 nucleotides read TGCAGTGCTAGAGACCTACAGGGCCGGGATGGCTACACCTTC. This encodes CSARDLQGRDGYTF.

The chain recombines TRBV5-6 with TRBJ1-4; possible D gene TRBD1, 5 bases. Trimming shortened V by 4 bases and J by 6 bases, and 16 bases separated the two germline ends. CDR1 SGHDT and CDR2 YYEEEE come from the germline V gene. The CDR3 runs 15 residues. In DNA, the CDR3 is TGTGCCAGCAGCCTGGGACCCTCGGGGGATGAAAAACTGTTTTTT. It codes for CASSLGPSGDEKLFF.

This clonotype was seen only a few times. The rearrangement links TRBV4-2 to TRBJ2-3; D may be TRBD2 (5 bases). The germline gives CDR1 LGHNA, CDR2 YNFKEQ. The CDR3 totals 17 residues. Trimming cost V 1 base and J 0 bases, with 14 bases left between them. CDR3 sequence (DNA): TGTGCCAGCAGCCAAGGCGAGGACTCCTCTAGCACAGATACGCAGTATTTT. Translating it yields CASSQGEDSSSTDTQYF.

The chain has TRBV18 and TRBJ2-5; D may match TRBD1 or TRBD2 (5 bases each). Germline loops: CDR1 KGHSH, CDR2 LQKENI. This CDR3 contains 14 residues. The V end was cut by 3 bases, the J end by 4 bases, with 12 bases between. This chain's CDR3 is CASSPEVRGETQYF. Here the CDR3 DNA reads TGTGCCAGCTCACCTGAAGTGAGGGGAGAGACCCAGTACTTC.

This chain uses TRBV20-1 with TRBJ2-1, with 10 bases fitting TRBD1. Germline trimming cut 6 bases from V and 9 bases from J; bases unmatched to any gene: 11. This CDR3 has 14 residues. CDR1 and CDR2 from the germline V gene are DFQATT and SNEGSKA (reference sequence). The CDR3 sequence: CSAVPGQGLTEQFF. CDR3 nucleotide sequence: TGCAGTGCGGTACCGGGACAGGGGTTAACTGAGCAGTTCTTC.

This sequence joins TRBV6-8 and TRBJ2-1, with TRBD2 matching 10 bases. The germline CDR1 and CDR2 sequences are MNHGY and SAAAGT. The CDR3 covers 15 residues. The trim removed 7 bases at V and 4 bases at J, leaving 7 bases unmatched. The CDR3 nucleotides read TGTGCCAGCATCCGACTAGCGGGCAAATACAATGAGCAGTTCTTC. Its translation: CASIRLAGKYNEQFF.

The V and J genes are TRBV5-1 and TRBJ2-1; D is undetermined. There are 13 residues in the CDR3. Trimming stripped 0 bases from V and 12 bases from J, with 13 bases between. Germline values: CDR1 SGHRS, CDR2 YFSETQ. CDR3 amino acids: CASSLGYVGGQFF. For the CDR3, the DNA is TGCGCCAGCAGCTTGGGGTACGTAGGTGGGCAGTTCTTC.

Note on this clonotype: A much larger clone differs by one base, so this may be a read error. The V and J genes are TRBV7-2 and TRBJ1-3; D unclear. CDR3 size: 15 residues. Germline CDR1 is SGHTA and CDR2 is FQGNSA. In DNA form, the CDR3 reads TGTGCCTGCAGCTCCGGACCGATCTCTGGAAACACCATATATTTT. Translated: CACSSGPISGNTIYF.

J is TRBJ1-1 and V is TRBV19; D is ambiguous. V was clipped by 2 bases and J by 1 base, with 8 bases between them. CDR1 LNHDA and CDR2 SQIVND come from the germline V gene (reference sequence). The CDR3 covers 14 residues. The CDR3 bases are TGTGCCAGTAGTATACACGGAGCGAACACTGAAGCTTTCTTT. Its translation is CASSIHGANTEAFF.

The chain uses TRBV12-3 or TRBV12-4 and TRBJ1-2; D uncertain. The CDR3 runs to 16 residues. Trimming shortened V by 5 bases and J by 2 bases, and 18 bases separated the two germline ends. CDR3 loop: CASSTRLSAANYGYTF. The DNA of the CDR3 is TGTGCCAGCAGTACCCGACTGTCAGCGGCGAACTATGGCTACACCTTC.

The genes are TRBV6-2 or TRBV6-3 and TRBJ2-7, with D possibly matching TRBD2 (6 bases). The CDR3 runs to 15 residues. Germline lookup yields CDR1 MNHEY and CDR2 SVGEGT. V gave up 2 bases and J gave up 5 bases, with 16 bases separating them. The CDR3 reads CASSYTTGTLNEQYF. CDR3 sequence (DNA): TGTGCCAGCAGTTACACGACCGGGACTCTCAACGAGCAGTACTTC.

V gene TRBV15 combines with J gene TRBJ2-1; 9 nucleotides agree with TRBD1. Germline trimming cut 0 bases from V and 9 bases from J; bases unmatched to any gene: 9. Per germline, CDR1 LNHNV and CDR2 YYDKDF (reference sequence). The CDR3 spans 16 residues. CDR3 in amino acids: CATSRDPGQGWVEQFF. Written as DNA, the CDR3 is TGTGCCACCAGCAGAGATCCGGGACAGGGCTGGGTTGAGCAGTTCTTC.